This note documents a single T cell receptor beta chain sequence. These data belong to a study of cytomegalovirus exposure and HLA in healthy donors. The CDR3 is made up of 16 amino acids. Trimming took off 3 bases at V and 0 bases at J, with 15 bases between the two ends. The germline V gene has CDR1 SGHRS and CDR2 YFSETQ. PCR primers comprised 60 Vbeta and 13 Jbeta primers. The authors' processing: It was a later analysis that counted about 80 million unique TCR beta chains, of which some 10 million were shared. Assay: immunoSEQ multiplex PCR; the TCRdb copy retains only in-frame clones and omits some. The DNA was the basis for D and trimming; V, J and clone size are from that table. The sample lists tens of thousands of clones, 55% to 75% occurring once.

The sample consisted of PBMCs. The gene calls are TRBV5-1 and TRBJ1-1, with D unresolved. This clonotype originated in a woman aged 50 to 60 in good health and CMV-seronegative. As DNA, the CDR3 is TGCGCCAGCAGCTCGCTAGGCGGAGCCATGAACACTGAAGCTTTCTTT. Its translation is CASSSLGGAMNTEAFF.